The 9 T cell receptor beta chains reported below all come from one sample, sequenced in a study of radiotherapy plus CTLA-4 blockade in lung cancer. Profiling relied on immunoSEQ multiplex PCR, and the TCRdb table lists in-frame clones only, not all of them. This table holds around 65,000 clones, roughly 77% found once. This specimen was peripheral blood, taken from a patient treated with radiotherapy plus ipilimumab. Receptors originate from a human donor with non-small cell lung cancer who had a complete response to radiotherapy plus ipilimumab.

In this sample, this clone turned up a few times. V gene TRBV29-1 combines with J gene TRBJ2-1; D gene ambiguous. The CDR3 sequence is 12 residues long. Germline V lookup: CDR1 SQVTM, CDR2 ANQGSEA. Trimming left V 4 bases short and J 4 bases short, with 8 bases between. The CDR3 bases are TGCAGCGTTGTTAGGGCTTACAATGAGCAGTTCTTC. This encodes CSVVRAYNEQFF.

The V and J genes are TRBV18 and TRBJ2-1; 10 bases are shared with TRBD2. The ends lost 4 bases at V and 2 bases at J; junction bases unmatched: 5. CDR3 size: 16 residues. Per germline, CDR1 KGHSH and CDR2 LQKENI. CDR3 bases: TGTGCCAGCTCACGTCCTAGCGGGGGCCCCTACAATGAGCAGTTCTTC. It codes for CASSRPSGGPYNEQFF.

The chain employs TRBV30 and TRBJ2-6, with 7 bases lining up with TRBD2. Unmatched junction bases numbered 7, after V lost 0 bases and J lost 2 bases. The CDR3 has 17 amino acids. Germline V gene sequence: CDR1 GTSNPN, CDR2 SVGIG (reference sequence). CDR3 coding DNA: TGTGCCTGGAGTGTAAAGGGAGGGCAACCTGGGGCCAACGTCCTGACTTTC. It specifies CAWSVKGGQPGANVLTF.

CDR3 region: CAIGDSGNQPQHF. In DNA, the CDR3 is TGCGCCATCGGGGATTCGGGCAATCAGCCCCAGCATTTT. The chain joins TRBV10-2 to TRBJ1-5, with no clear D. From germline, CDR1 is WSHSY and CDR2 SAAADI. V lost 10 bases and J lost 2, with 12 bases in between. CDR3 length: 13 amino acids.

The chain couples TRBV9 to TRBJ1-4; the D is unclear. V dropped 0 bases and J dropped 4 bases, with 7 bases sitting between them. The CDR3 runs 14 residues. Germline-derived CDR1 and CDR2 are SGDLS and YYNGEE. The CDR3 DNA sequence: TGTGCCAGCAGCGTAGAGGGAGGTAATGAAAAACTGTTTTTT. Its translation is CASSVEGGNEKLFF.

The gene calls are TRBV2 and TRBJ1-5; D ambiguous. V lost 5 bases and J 0 bases, leaving 5 bases between the germline ends. CDR1 and CDR2 (germline): SNHLY, FYNNEI. The CDR3 is 13 amino acids. CDR3 protein: CASSTHSNQPQHF. The CDR3 DNA reads TGTGCCAGCAGTACCCATAGCAATCAGCCCCAGCATTTT. Variable domain in full (rest from reference TRBV2 and TRBJ1-5): EPEVTQTPSHQVTQMGQEVILRCVPISNHLYFYWYRQILGQKVEFLVSFYNNEISEKSEIFDDQFSVERPDGSNFTLKIRSTKLEDSAMYFCASSTHSNQPQHFGDGTRLSIL.

V is TRBV10-3 and J is TRBJ1-1, with a weak D call TRBD1 (5 bases). V shed 4 bases and J shed 4 bases, with 10 bases lying between them. CDR1 and CDR2 (germline): ENHRY, SYGVKD. The CDR3 covers 13 residues. The chain's CDR3 is CAISARGVTEAFF. The DNA of the CDR3 is TGTGCCATCAGTGCTAGAGGGGTCACTGAAGCTTTCTTT.

This clone was observed a handful of times. The CDR3 nucleotides are TGTGCCAGCAGCTTGGGGCTTAGCGGGAGGGCCGGGATCGGGGAGCTGTTTTTT. Amino acid sequence: CASSLGLSGRAGIGELFF. The chain joins TRBV5-4 to TRBJ2-2; 11 bases are a match to TRBD2. V trimming: 0 bases; J trimming: 7 bases; junction bases outside the gene matches: 11. The CDR3 spans 18 residues. In germline, CDR1 is SGHNT, CDR2 YYREEE (reference sequence).

The chain recombines TRBV30 with TRBJ2-2; no clear D gene. The CDR3 sequence is 12 residues long. In germline, CDR1 is GTSNPN, CDR2 SVGIG (reference sequence). Trimming stripped 1 base from V and 4 bases from J, with 4 bases between. CDR3 sequence (DNA): TGTGCCTGGAGTGGGAGCACCGGGGAGCTGTTTTTT. This translates into CAWSGSTGELFF.